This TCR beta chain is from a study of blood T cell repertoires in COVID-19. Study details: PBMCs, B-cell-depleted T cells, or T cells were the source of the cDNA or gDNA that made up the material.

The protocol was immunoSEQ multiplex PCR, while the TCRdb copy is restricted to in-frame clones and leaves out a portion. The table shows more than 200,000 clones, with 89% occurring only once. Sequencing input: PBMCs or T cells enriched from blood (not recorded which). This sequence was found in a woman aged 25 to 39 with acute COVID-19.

The CDR3 loop reads CASSPDPGQGAGGYTF. In DNA, the CDR3 is TGTGCCAGCTCACCAGACCCGGGACAGGGGGCAGGCGGCTACACCTTC. The J gene is TRBJ1-2, the V gene TRBV18, with TRBD1 matching 12 bases. Per germline, CDR1 KGHSH and CDR2 LQKENI. V gave up 2 bases and J gave up 8 bases; unmatched junction bases: 9. The CDR3 runs 16 residues.